The rows below give T cell receptor beta chains drawn from one sample of a study of blood T cell repertoires in COVID-19. Here immunoSEQ multiplex PCR was the method, and the copy in TCRdb shows in-frame clones only, minus some. Of a few hundred thousand clones in the sample, 80% to 90% were seen once. The sequencing sample was made of PBMCs or T cells enriched from blood (not recorded which). These receptors were collected from a woman in her late teens or twenties who had recovered from COVID-19. Each CDR3 is given with its conserved first and last residue. Each record gives: V gene, J gene, D gene, clone size, CDR3 DNA, CDR3 protein. D genes are given only for firm matches. Size values are once, few and many counts, or a class for expanded clones, and some rows have none.

V: TRBV2; J: TRBJ1-6; D: -; size: -; DNA: TGTGCCAGCAGTGAATCACGGTATAATTCACCCCTCCACTTT; CDR3: CASSESRYNSPLHF
V: TRBV5-1; J: TRBJ1-1; D: TRBD1; size: -; DNA: TGCGCCAGCAGCCTAGGGACAGTCACTGAAGCTTTCTTT; CDR3: CASSLGTVTEAFF
V: TRBV6-1; J: TRBJ1-6; D: -; size: -; DNA: TGTGCCAGCAGTGAAGCAATAGGTTACAGTTCAGTCCTTCCTTCACTTGTCCATTCACCCCTCCACTTT; CDR3: CASSEAIGYSSVLPSLVHSPLHF
V: TRBV5-5; J: TRBJ1-5; D: -; size: -; DNA: TGTGCCAGCAGCTTGGTAGGGGGCAATCAGCCCCAGCATTTT; CDR3: CASSLVGGNQPQHF
V: TRBV30; J: TRBJ1-6; D: TRBD1; size: -; DNA: TGTGCCTGGAGTGTAGGGACAGGGGTGAGTTCACCCCTCCACTTT; CDR3: CAWSVGTGVSSPLHF
V: TRBV18; J: TRBJ1-6; D: -; size: -; DNA: TGTGCCAGCTCACCCTGGCGGGGGTTGTATAATTCACCCCTCCACTTT; CDR3: CASSPWRGLYNSPLHF
V: TRBV11-3; J: TRBJ2-3; D: TRBD2; size: -; DNA: TGTGCCAGCAGCCCATCAGGGACTATCAGCACAGATACGCAGTATTTT; CDR3: CASSPSGTISTDTQYF
V: TRBV28; J: TRBJ2-1; D: -; size: few; DNA: TGTGCCAGCAATACTCAGGGTCGCGGTCACAATGAGCAGTTCTTC; CDR3: CASNTQGRGHNEQFF
V: TRBV10-3; J: TRBJ2-1; D: -; size: -; DNA: TGTGCCGTAAACAGGGTTGGTGGGAATGAGCAGTTCTTC; CDR3: CAVNRVGGNEQFF
V: TRBV18; J: TRBJ2-2; D: -; size: -; DNA: TGTGCCAGCTCACCGTCCTCCACCGGGGAGCTGTTTTTT; CDR3: CASSPSSTGELFF
V: TRBV2; J: TRBJ2-2; D: TRBD1; size: -; DNA: TGTGCCAGCAGGACAGGGACGAACACCGGGGAGCTGTTTTTT; CDR3: CASRTGTNTGELFF
V: TRBV9; J: TRBJ1-2; D: -; size: -; DNA: TGTGCCAGCAGCGGAAACAGGAATGGCTACACCTTC; CDR3: CASSGNRNGYTF
V: TRBV7-9; J: TRBJ2-2; D: TRBD2; size: -; DNA: TGTGCCAGCAGCTCCCGTAGACTAGCGGGGGTGGACACCGGGGAGCTGTTTTTT; CDR3: CASSSRRLAGVDTGELFF
V: TRBV4-2; J: TRBJ2-2; D: TRBD2; size: -; DNA: TGTGCCAGCAGCCAAGCCCGTTCGGGGGGACTCACCGGGGAGCTGTTTTTT; CDR3: CASSQARSGGLTGELFF
V: TRBV4-1; J: TRBJ1-2; D: TRBD1; size: -; DNA: TGCGCCAGCAGCCATTCGCAGGGGGTGGACTATGGCTACACCTTC; CDR3: CASSHSQGVDYGYTF
V: TRBV30; J: TRBJ2-3; D: -; size: -; DNA: TGTGCCTGGAATGTAGGCCTAGAGGTAGATACGCAGTATTTT; CDR3: CAWNVGLEVDTQYF
V: TRBV5-1; J: TRBJ2-5; D: -; size: -; DNA: TGCGCCAGCAGCCCCTGGGGCCAGGGCGTCCGGGAGACCCAGTACTTC; CDR3: CASSPWGQGVRETQYF
V: TRBV28; J: TRBJ2-1; D: -; size: once; DNA: TGTGCCAGCAGTTTGGTCATGCCTACGGACAATGAGCAGTTCTTC; CDR3: CASSLVMPTDNEQFF
V: TRBV20-1; J: TRBJ2-7; D: TRBD2; size: -; DNA: TGCAGTGCTAGTGGGGCCCCAGCGGGGAGGCATCACGAGCAGTACTTC; CDR3: CSASGAPAGRHHEQYF
V: TRBV5-6; J: TRBJ1-2; D: -; size: -; DNA: TGTGCCAGCAGCTTGCAGAACCGCGGCCCGGACTATGGCTACACCTTC; CDR3: CASSLQNRGPDYGYTF
V: TRBV29-1; J: TRBJ1-2; D: TRBD1; size: -; DNA: TGCAGCGTTGTTGGACAGGGTTCCTATGGCTACACCTTC; CDR3: CSVVGQGSYGYTF
V: TRBV2; J: TRBJ2-5; D: -; size: once; DNA: TGTGCCGGTGGGAGTCATGGGCAAGAGACCCAGTACTTC; CDR3: CAGGSHGQETQYF
V: TRBV3-1/TRBV3-2; J: TRBJ1-1; D: TRBD1; size: -; DNA: TGTGCCAGCAGCCAGAGGGACAGGGGGCGCGTTGAAGCTTTCTTT; CDR3: CASSQRDRGRVEAFF
V: TRBV6-6; J: TRBJ2-5; D: TRBD2; size: -; DNA: TGTGCCAGCATCCAGACTAGCGGACAAGAGACCCAGTACTTC; CDR3: CASIQTSGQETQYF
V: TRBV7-7; J: TRBJ1-4; D: TRBD1; size: -; DNA: TGTGCTAGCAGCTTAGGGTCCAGGGGGAATGAAAAACTGTTTTTT; CDR3: CASSLGSRGNEKLFF
V: TRBV28; J: TRBJ1-1; D: -; size: few; DNA: TGTGCCAGCAACCAGGGTGGGGTTTTTGAAGCTTTCTTT; CDR3: CASNQGGVFEAFF
V: TRBV6-5; J: TRBJ1-1; D: TRBD1; size: few; DNA: TGTGCCAGCAGTTCCGGGACAGGGAACACTGAAGCTTTCTTT; CDR3: CASSSGTGNTEAFF
V: TRBV5-5; J: TRBJ2-1; D: -; size: -; DNA: TGTGCCAGCAATCTGGGGGCAGGGCGGAATGAGCAGTTCTTC; CDR3: CASNLGAGRNEQFF
V: TRBV18; J: TRBJ1-3; D: -; size: -; DNA: TGTGCCAGCTCCCCCACCGCACAGGCGAACTCTGGAAACACCATATATTTT; CDR3: CASSPTAQANSGNTIYF
V: TRBV21-1; J: TRBJ1-1; D: -; size: -; DNA: TGTGCCAGCAGCAAATATTGCAGGGTCACTGAAGCTTTCTTT; CDR3: CASSKYCRVTEAFF
V: TRBV21-1; J: TRBJ1-6; D: -; size: -; DNA: TGTGCCAGCAGCAAAGTCCCAGGGGGAAATTCACCCCTCCACTTT; CDR3: CASSKVPGGNSPLHF
V: TRBV3-1/TRBV3-2; J: TRBJ1-6; D: -; size: once; DNA: TGTGCCAGCAGGGACGGGGGCTATAATTCACCCCTCCACTTT; CDR3: CASRDGGYNSPLHF
V: TRBV28; J: TRBJ2-3; D: -; size: -; DNA: TGTGCCAGCACTCCCGAGACAGACATGGATACGCAGTATTTT; CDR3: CASTPETDMDTQYF
V: TRBV11-2; J: TRBJ1-3; D: TRBD1; size: -; DNA: TGTGCCAGCAGCTTGCAACAGGGGCCTCCGACGTTT; CDR3: CASSLQQGPPTF
V: TRBV6-1; J: TRBJ2-6; D: -; size: once; DNA: TGTGCCAGCAGTGAGGAGGACTCTGGGGCCAACGTCCTGACTTTC; CDR3: CASSEEDSGANVLTF
V: TRBV6-5; J: TRBJ2-1; D: -; size: -; DNA: TGTGCCAGCATCCCGAGAGGGAGGCGAGAGCAGTTCTTC; CDR3: CASIPRGRREQFF
V: TRBV5-8; J: TRBJ2-1; D: TRBD1; size: -; DNA: TGTGCCAGCAGCCCTCGACAGGGCTCCTACAATGAGCAGTTCTTC; CDR3: CASSPRQGSYNEQFF
V: TRBV11-2; J: TRBJ1-1; D: TRBD1; size: many; DNA: TGTGCCAGCAGTACGCGACAGGGGATGAACACTGAAGCTTTCTTT; CDR3: CASSTRQGMNTEAFF
V: TRBV5-4; J: TRBJ1-2; D: -; size: -; DNA: TGTGCCAGCAGCTTGGTAGGTCGAGGGTTCTATGGCTACACCTTC; CDR3: CASSLVGRGFYGYTF
V: TRBV28; J: TRBJ2-1; D: TRBD2; size: -; DNA: TGTGCCAGCAGGAGCGGGGGGGGTTCCTACAATGAGCAGTTCTTC; CDR3: CASRSGGGSYNEQFF
V: TRBV10-3; J: TRBJ2-6; D: -; size: once; DNA: TGTGCCATCAGTGACCACTCTGGGGCCAACGTCCTGACTTTC; CDR3: CAISDHSGANVLTF
V: TRBV7-9; J: TRBJ2-3; D: -; size: -; DNA: TGTGCCAGCAGCTTAGGTGGCTCCCTCACAGATACGCAGTATTTT; CDR3: CASSLGGSLTDTQYF